This T cell receptor beta chain came from a study of beta chain features in type 1 diabetes. Study observations and caveats: A greater similarity of naive, central memory and Treg TCRB repertoires was seen among patients than among healthy donors. The study found moderately but significantly shorter TCRB CDR3s in all four CD4+ subsets of Type 1 diabetes patients.

Expressed TCRB transcripts were sequenced because the entire RNA isolate underwent reverse transcription. Libraries were prepared by immunoSEQ multiplex PCR; TCRdb keeps only in-frame clonotypes and omits some of them. The profile shows 640,000 or so clones, around 15% of them singletons. V was trimmed by 10 bases and J by 6 bases, leaving 18 bases between them. The CDR3 length is 14 residues. Germline CDR1 and CDR2: ENHRY and SYGVKD. With regard to this clone: Its antigen is undetermined.

The sequence was obtained from a man between 18 and 29 years old with type 1 diabetes. This chain uses TRBV10-3 with TRBJ2-2, with D possibly matching TRBD2 (5 bases). Sequenced material: naive CD4+ T cells from blood. The CDR3 protein is CATWTGVVPGELFF. In DNA, the CDR3 is TGTGCCACCTGGACTGGTGTCGTCCCCGGGGAGCTGTTTTTT.